This record looks at one TCR beta chain sequence and its context. This clone's antigen is unknown. The record has no base qualities; no much larger clone is one base away. These data are taken from a study of blood T cells in healthy people across ages (dated by TCRdb to the mid-2010s). For the wider study: In model experiments, template switching captured about one uniquely barcoded TCR beta cDNA molecule for every two T cells. To track age-related changes in TCR beta repertoire diversity, the study relied on deep sequencing normalized with unique cDNA molecular identifiers. To avoid experimental bias, donors of different ages were distributed randomly across sequencing lanes. The donors were split into four age groups: young (average around 15 years), middle-aged (39), aged (62) and long-lived (roughly 86). For two donors (one aged 18 to 29 and one aged 80 or older), the study analyzed two additional independent replicas of 1 million unique cDNA reads from the same blood draw.

The CDR3, from cysteine to phenylalanine, totals 15 residues. CDR3 DNA only is kept here, 45 bases in frame from base 1. The germline V end is reduced by 9 bases and the J end by 3 bases; junction bases left unmatched: 7. The germline V gene specifies KGHDR as CDR1 and SFDVKD as CDR2. Systemically healthy Caucasian individuals from Russia, 39 in total and aged about 6 to 100 years, were included as donors. Roughly 11 milliliters of peripheral blood were drawn from each donor into EDTA-treated Vacutainer tubes. Ficoll-Paque density-gradient centrifugation was used to isolate PBMCs, with at least 6 million obtained per sample. Total RNA was extracted from PBMCs with Trizol reagent, with at least 5.5 micrograms obtained per sample. For every donor, flow cytometry on a PBMC aliquot measured the percentage of naive CD45RAhigh/CD27high T cells. Libraries came from 5' RACE. For sequencing, an Illumina HiSeq 2500 was employed. A second roughly 6 to 12 cycle PCR used a sample-barcoded 5' primer and a J-beta primer mix. Each TCR beta cDNA molecule received a unique molecular identifier from a template-switch 5' adaptor carrying 12 random nucleotides. Each sample yielded at least 2.5 million CDR3-containing paired-end reads. All of the RNA was converted into first-strand cDNA using the Mint cDNA synthesis kit, with a TRBC-specific oligonucleotide serving as the primer. All cDNA was treated with uracil-DNA glycosylase and then went through a first 18-cycle PCR with the universal primers M1SS and BC2_uni_R. The paper's data handling went like this. For normalization, 1 million high-quality reads, each with a distinct molecular identifier, were randomly selected from each sample. Reads sharing molecular identifiers were discarded rather than binned into consensus sequences. MiTCR, set to a Q25 quality threshold and the strictest error-elimination algorithm, was used for CDR3 identification, clonotype clustering and error correction. A nonparametric unseen species model with Euler transformation was used to estimate a lower bound on total TCR beta diversity. TCRdb reworked the public reads: Q25 trimming with fastp, MiXCR clone assembly, productive beta chains retained. Each entry is one CDR3 protein sequence, shown with its most common DNA and genes. These V and J calls rely on TCRdb rather than the paper's analysis. A total of around 580,000 distinct CDR3 sequences appear in this sample, around half of them only once. The ten largest clones capture roughly 25% of the sample.

What the study reported, not specific to this receptor: Bulk unsorted PBMC profiling prevented conclusive comparison of naive and antigen-experienced compartments. Because donor CMV infection status was unknown, age-related changes in expanded clonotypes were potentially confounded. There was a strong correlation between observed TCR beta diversity and the percentage of naive T cells measured by flow cytometry. As age increased, observed TCR beta diversity per million T cells dropped in a roughly linear way, and a significant reduction was already evident by age roughly 36. Estimates of total diversity from one million sequenced T cells were regarded as lower bounds and underestimates. Compared with the aged group, more naive CD4+ T cells, fewer expanded clones and increased TCR diversity were shown by the long-lived group, suggesting age selection.

The TCR was taken from a man of 80 years or more in good health. The rearranged chain carries TRBV24-1 and TRBJ2-5, with 12 junctional bases fitting TRBD2. Sequencing used blood. The DNA reads as follows: TGTGCCACCGGGGGCCTAGCGGGAGGGGAAGAGACCCAGTACTTC. This translates into CATGGLAGGEETQYF.